These T cell receptor beta chains were read from a single sample in a study of blood T cell repertoires in COVID-19. Clones were sequenced by immunoSEQ multiplex PCR, and TCRdb holds only the in-frame ones, with some missing. The sample records about 100,000 clones, roughly nine tenths being singletons. Sequencing input: peripheral blood. All receptors come from a man aged 50 to 59 with active COVID-19. The CDR3 runs from the conserved cysteine through the conserved F or W. The D gene is left open where the match is weak. Clone sizes are given selectively: once, few, many, or a class where the clone is expanded.

clone_size | d_call | j_call | v_call | cdr3_aa | cdr3_nt
- | - | TRBJ1-1 | TRBV25-1 | CASRATGPSKDFF | TGTGCCAGCAGAGCGACCGGCCCCTCCAAAGATTTCTTT
once | - | TRBJ2-7 | TRBV4-1 | CASSQDRGAPGLIYEQYF | TGCGCCAGCAGCCAAGATCGGGGGGCCCCCGGCTTGATCTACGAGCAGTACTTC
- | TRBD2 | TRBJ2-2 | TRBV6-5 | CASRAGGTGELFF | TGTGCCAGCCGAGCGGGGGGGACCGGGGAGCTGTTTTTT
once | - | TRBJ2-5 | TRBV6-5 | CASSYSTASRETQYF | TGTGCCAGCAGTTACTCGACGGCTAGCCGGGAGACCCAGTACTTC
once | TRBD1 | TRBJ1-4 | TRBV5-4 | CASSSQGAGNEKLFF | TGTGCCAGCAGCTCTCAGGGGGCAGGGAATGAAAAACTGTTTTTT
- | - | TRBJ2-4 | TRBV4-2 | CASSLDKTGRAKNIQYF | TGTGCCAGCAGCCTAGACAAGACAGGGAGGGCCAAAAACATTCAGTACTTC
few | - | TRBJ1-1 | TRBV19 | CASSMSTEAFF | TGTGCCAGTAGTATGTCGACTGAAGCTTTCTTT
once | TRBD2 | TRBJ2-1 | TRBV5-4 | CASSSGTSGSPYNEQFF | TGTGCCAGCAGCTCCGGGACTAGCGGGAGCCCCTACAATGAGCAGTTCTTC
once | TRBD1 | TRBJ2-3 | TRBV24-1 | CATGTGTDTQYF | TGTGCCACCGGGACAGGCACAGATACGCAGTATTTT
- | - | TRBJ1-6 | TRBV5-6 | CASRARPGSSSPLHF | TGTGCCAGCAGAGCACGGCCAGGGTCGTCCTCACCCCTCCACTTT
- | TRBD2 | TRBJ2-5 | TRBV27 | CASRGRGRETQYF | TGTGCCAGCAGGGGGCGGGGGAGAGAGACCCAGTACTTC
few | TRBD2 | TRBJ2-1 | TRBV14 | CASSQGGGLTFSSYNEQFF | TGTGCCAGCAGCCAAGGCGGGGGTCTAACTTTTAGCTCCTACAATGAGCAGTTCTTC
- | TRBD1 | TRBJ1-6 | TRBV5-6 | CASSWGQGNNSPLHF | TGTGCCAGCAGCTGGGGACAGGGTAATAATTCACCCCTCCACTTT
- | - | TRBJ1-2 | TRBV12-3/TRBV12-4 | CASTPGGGGYTF | TGTGCCAGCACTCCGGGCGGGGGTGGCTACACCTTC
- | TRBD1 | TRBJ2-1 | TRBV6-1 | CASRTGTGGNEQFF | TGTGCCAGCAGGACCGGGACAGGCGGCAATGAGCAGTTCTTC
- | - | TRBJ1-5 | TRBV5-1 | CASSLGHSNQPQHF | TGCGCCAGCAGCCTCGGACATAGCAATCAGCCCCAGCATTTT
- | - | TRBJ2-3 | TRBV4-1 | CASSQDGRGTQYF | TGCGCCAGCAGCCAAGATGGTAGGGGTACGCAGTATTTT
- | - | TRBJ2-5 | TRBV12-5 | CASGSGNQETQYF | TGTGCTAGTGGTTCAGGGAATCAAGAGACCCAGTACTTC
- | - | TRBJ1-1 | TRBV19 | CASSIDSGTEAFF | TGTGCCAGTAGTATAGACAGTGGCACTGAAGCTTTCTTT
- | - | TRBJ2-3 | TRBV11-2 | CASSQWSADTQYF | TGTGCCAGCAGCCAGTGGAGTGCAGATACGCAGTATTTT
- | - | TRBJ2-6 | TRBV7-9 | CASSPTSPSGANVLTF | TGTGCCAGCAGCCCAACTTCCCCCTCCGGGGCCAACGTCCTGACTTTC
- | - | TRBJ2-5 | TRBV12-2 | CASRFGETQYF | TGTGCAAGTCGCTTCGGGGAGACCCAGTACTTC
- | TRBD1 | TRBJ2-1 | TRBV5-1 | CASSVGTAYNEQFF | TGCGCCAGCAGCGTCGGGACAGCTTACAATGAGCAGTTCTTC
- | - | TRBJ2-3 | TRBV6-5 | CASSMGGGGTDTQYF | TGTGCCAGCTCTATGGGAGGGGGGGGCACAGATACGCAGTATTTT
- | TRBD2 | TRBJ2-5 | TRBV5-4 | CASSQLAGGQETQYF | TGTGCCAGCAGTCAACTAGCGGGGGGCCAAGAGACCCAGTACTTC
- | - | TRBJ1-2 | TRBV6-5 | CASRADRAYGYTF | TGTGCCAGCAGAGCTGACAGAGCCTATGGCTACACCTTC
- | - | TRBJ1-6 | TRBV19 | CASSIAAGNSPLHF | TGTGCCAGTAGTATAGCCGCCGGTAATTCACCCCTCCACTTT
- | TRBD1 | TRBJ1-6 | TRBV10-2 | CASSESGQGVSNSPLHF | TGCGCCAGCAGTGAGTCTGGACAGGGGGTTTCTAATTCACCCCTCCACTTT
once | - | TRBJ1-5 | TRBV5-1 | CASSLETGQPQHF | TGCGCCAGCAGCTTGGAAACGGGTCAGCCCCAGCATTTT
- | TRBD1 | TRBJ2-5 | TRBV3-1/TRBV3-2 | CASSPRTGWETQYF | TGTGCCAGCAGCCCCCGGACAGGGTGGGAGACCCAGTACTTC
few | - | TRBJ1-1 | TRBV6-5 | CASSYAGAPEAFF | TGTGCCAGCAGTTATGCGGGGGCCCCTGAAGCTTTCTTT
- | - | TRBJ2-3 | TRBV12-3/TRBV12-4 | CASSLRSIDTQYF | TGTGCCAGCAGTTTAAGGAGTATAGATACGCAGTATTTT
few | - | TRBJ2-7 | TRBV24-1 | CATSVLPLYEQYF | TGTGCCACCAGTGTTCTACCGCTCTACGAGCAGTACTTC
- | - | TRBJ2-1 | TRBV20-1 | CSASHLGAEQFF | TGCAGTGCTAGTCATTTGGGAGCGGAGCAGTTCTTC
- | - | TRBJ2-1 | TRBV12-3/TRBV12-4 | CASSLLRDNEQFF | TGTGCCAGCAGTTTACTCCGGGATAATGAGCAGTTCTTC
- | TRBD2 | TRBJ2-1 | TRBV9 | CASSVLAGGDNEQFF | TGTGCCAGCAGCGTCCTAGCGGGAGGGGACAATGAGCAGTTCTTC
- | TRBD1 | TRBJ1-5 | TRBV2 | CASRDLGQGGQPQHF | TGTGCCAGCAGGGACCTCGGACAGGGAGGTCAGCCCCAGCATTTT
few | - | TRBJ2-3 | TRBV5-4 | CASSGGGTDTQYF | TGTGCCAGCAGCGGGGGAGGAACTGATACGCAGTATTTT
- | - | TRBJ1-3 | TRBV7-2 | CASSLGPWHSGNTIYF | TGTGCCAGCAGCTTGGGCCCCTGGCACTCTGGAAACACCATATATTTT
once | - | TRBJ2-5 | TRBV25-1 | CASSPRDFQETQYF | TGTGCCAGCAGTCCCCGGGACTTTCAAGAGACCCAGTACTTC
- | - | TRBJ2-3 | TRBV2 | CASSEDRALGTDTQYF | TGTGCCAGCAGTGAAGACAGGGCCTTAGGCACAGATACGCAGTATTTT
- | TRBD2 | TRBJ2-2 | TRBV16 | CASSQLTSRGTGELFF | TGTGCCAGCAGCCAATTGACTAGCCGGGGCACCGGGGAGCTGTTTTTT
- | - | TRBJ1-2 | TRBV28 | CASSSKGRYTF | TGTGCCAGCAGTTCGAAGGGGCGCTACACCTTC
- | - | TRBJ2-2 | TRBV19 | CASSKSGRVTGELFF | TGTGCCAGTAGCAAATCGGGCAGGGTCACCGGGGAGCTGTTTTTT